A single sample is the source of the 32 T cell receptor beta chains below, sequenced in a study of CD8+ T cells in alopecia areata. RNA was isolated and reverse transcribed to cDNA, the sequencing template. Clones were sequenced by immunoSEQ multiplex PCR, and TCRdb holds only the in-frame ones, with some missing. There are about 250,000 clones in the sample; approximately 61% occur only once, and more than 0.95% lies in the top ten. The sequencing here drew on CD4+ T cells sorted from blood, taken at week 0. Source of these receptors: a human donor with alopecia areata.

V usage is TRBV7-8 and J usage is TRBJ1-5, with 8 bases identical to TRBD1. Germline lookup yields CDR1 SGHVS and CDR2 FQNEAQ. The CDR3 covers 20 residues. The trim removed 5 bases at V and 0 bases at J, leaving 18 bases unmatched. The CDR3, as DNA: TGTGCCAGCAGCCCCATTGGCGCCGGGACAGGAGAATATAGCAATCAGCCCCAGCATTTT. Protein: CASSPIGAGTGEYSNQPQHF. Looking up the rest from reference TRBV7-8 and TRBJ1-5 gives the full variable domain: GAGVSQSPRYKVAKRGQDVALRCDPISGHVSLFWYQQALGQGPEFLTYFQNEAQLDKSGLPSDRFFAERPEGSVSTLKIQRTQQEDSAVYLCASSPIGAGTGEYSNQPQHFGDGTRLSIL.

The gene calls are TRBV6-6 and TRBJ2-7, with unresolved D. The germline V gene encodes CDR1 MNHNY and CDR2 SVGAGI (reference sequence). Trimming stripped 2 bases from V and 5 bases from J, with 13 bases between. This CDR3 is 14 amino acids long. In nucleotides, the CDR3 is TGTGCCAGCAGTTACGGCCAGGCTGGCAACGAGCAGTACTTC. It is translated as CASSYGQAGNEQYF.

The CDR3: CASSQDWRGGGYTF. CDR3 DNA sequence: TGCGCCAGCAGCCAAGATTGGCGGGGAGGAGGCTACACCTTC. The V call is TRBV4-3, the J call TRBJ1-2; D not resolved. The germline V and J ends were trimmed by 0 bases and 8 bases, with 13 bases remaining between them. This CDR3 is built from 14 residues. Germline-derived CDR1 and CDR2 are LGHNA and YSLEER.

This rearrangement joins TRBV2 to TRBJ1-2; the D is unclear. The germline CDR1 and CDR2 sequences are SNHLY and FYNNEI. V gave up 1 base and J gave up 5 bases, with 8 bases separating them. CDR3 length equals 13 residues. The CDR3 reads CASSEDAGYGYTF. The CDR3 DNA reads TGTGCCAGCAGTGAAGATGCGGGATATGGCTACACCTTC. The full variable domain, completed using reference TRBV2 and TRBJ1-2, is EPEVTQTPSHQVTQMGQEVILRCVPISNHLYFYWYRQILGQKVEFLVSFYNNEISEKSEIFDDQFSVERPDGSNFTLKIRSTKLEDSAMYFCASSEDAGYGYTFGSGTRLTVV.

For this clone: Other nucleotide sequences in the sample specify the same CDR3. The V and J genes are TRBV5-6 and TRBJ2-5, with D maybe TRBD1 (5 bases). From germline, CDR1 is SGHDT and CDR2 YYEEEE. This CDR3 has 14 residues. V lost 5 bases and J 2 bases, leaving 13 bases between the germline ends. The CDR3 DNA is TGTGCCAGCAGTTCCCAGGGTCGGCAAGAGACCCAGTACTTC. This encodes CASSSQGRQETQYF.

The rearrangement uses TRBV27 and TRBJ2-1; a weak D match, TRBD2 (5 bases). The V and J ends lost 8 bases and 9 bases respectively, with 14 bases between them. Germline CDR1 is MNHEY and CDR2 is SMNVEV (reference sequence). The CDR3 extends over 12 amino acids. In nucleotides, the CDR3 is TGTGCCAGCGGTCTTCGGGATATTGAGCAGTTCTTC. It translates to CASGLRDIEQFF.

This chain joins TRBV14 and TRBJ2-3; D is tentatively TRBD1 or TRBD2 (5 bases each). CDR3 size: 15 residues. V dropped 4 bases and J dropped 3 bases, with 14 bases sitting between them. Germline CDR1 and CDR2: SGHDN and FVKESK. The CDR3, as DNA: TGTGCCAGCAGCCCTACGGGACGGAGAACAGATACGCAGTATTTT. Protein sequence: CASSPTGRRTDTQYF.

This rearrangement joins TRBV30 to TRBJ2-1; the D gene could be TRBD1 or TRBD2 (5 bases each). The germline V gene encodes CDR1 GTSNPN and CDR2 SVGIG (reference sequence). CDR3 size: 12 residues. The V gene lost 7 bases and the J gene lost 9 bases, with 16 bases spanning the gap. Written as DNA, the CDR3 is TGTGCCTCCTCAGAGGGGCTTGGTGAGCAGTTCTTC. Its translation is CASSEGLGEQFF.

The chain recombines TRBV30 with TRBJ1-2; D remains ambiguous. Deletions cut 5 bases from V and 8 bases from J, with 9 bases between. The germline gives CDR1 GTSNPN, CDR2 SVGIG (reference sequence). The CDR3 is 10 amino acids. CDR3: CAWRELGYTF. In DNA form, the CDR3 reads TGTGCCTGGCGGGAGCTAGGCTACACCTTC.

The chain couples TRBV29-1 to TRBJ2-7, with 7 nucleotides matching TRBD1. Germline CDR1 and CDR2: SQVTM and ANQGSEA. This CDR3 is built from 12 residues. The V and J ends lost 5 bases and 4 bases, in that order; junction bases with no gene match: 5. CDR3: CSVTQGKYEQYF. The CDR3 nucleotides read TGCAGCGTTACACAGGGGAAGTACGAGCAGTACTTC.

The chain recombines TRBV9 with TRBJ1-1; D unclear. Trimming took off 5 bases at V and 0 bases at J, with 14 bases between the two ends. The CDR3 sequence is 15 residues long. The germline gives CDR1 SGDLS, CDR2 YYNGEE. CDR3 sequence reads: CASSYRPRLNTEAFF. CDR3 in DNA: TGTGCCAGCAGTTACCGCCCCAGGTTGAACACTGAAGCTTTCTTT.

This clone appeared a few times. The chain carries TRBV29-1 and TRBJ2-2, with 11 bases identical to TRBD2. Germline CDR1 and CDR2: SQVTM and ANQGSEA. After removal of 7 bases from V and 5 bases from J, the junction contained 6 bases not matched to a gene. CDR3 size: 14 residues. The CDR3 region is CSARLAGNTGELFF. DNA of the CDR3: TGCAGCGCACGACTAGCGGGGAATACCGGGGAGCTGTTTTTT.

This clone was detected only a few times. V usage is TRBV9 and J usage is TRBJ1-2, with D maybe TRBD1 (6 bases). The length of the CDR3 is 13 residues. The V end lost 6 bases, the J end lost 3 bases, and 12 bases lay between the germline ends. The germline V gene has CDR1 SGDLS and CDR2 YYNGEE. As DNA, the CDR3 is TGTGCCAGCACCAGGGGAGTCGACTATGGCTACACCTTC. It codes for CASTRGVDYGYTF.

The CDR3, as DNA: TGTGCCAGCAGCCCACAGGACAGACCAAGGGAAACGCAGTATTTT. Residues: CASSPQDRPRETQYF. V is TRBV7-3 and J is TRBJ2-3; the D gene is possibly TRBD1 (6 bases). CDR1 is SGHTA and CDR2 is FQGTGA in the germline V gene. V was cut by 5 bases and J by 9 bases, with 21 bases left in between. The CDR3 runs to 15 residues.

In its sample, this clone was seen a few times. The V call is TRBV7-2, the J call TRBJ2-1; TRBD2 aligns across 7 bases. The CDR3 consists of 15 residues. V was clipped by 1 base and J by 3 bases; unmatched bases: 3. CDR1 and CDR2 (germline): SGHTA, FQGNSA. DNA for the CDR3: TGTGCCAGCAGCTTAGTGGCTAGCGGCTACAATGAGCAGTTCTTC. Amino acids: CASSLVASGYNEQFF.

This clone came up a few times. This specimen includes other DNA sequences encoding the same CDR3. The J gene is TRBJ1-1, the V gene TRBV30, with 7 bases that match TRBD1. The J segment lost 0 bases and the V segment lost 5 bases, leaving 0 bases of the junction unmatched. The CDR3 runs to 12 residues. Germline-derived CDR1 and CDR2 are GTSNPN and SVGIG (reference sequence). CDR3 region: CAWDRVNTEAFF. DNA for the CDR3: TGTGCCTGGGACAGGGTGAACACTGAAGCTTTCTTT. Supplemented by reference TRBV30 and TRBJ1-1, the full variable domain reads SQTIHQWPATLVQPVGSPLSLECTVEGTSNPNLYWYRQAAGRGLQLLFYSVGIGQISSEVPQNLSASRPQDRQFILSSKKLLLSDSGFYLCAWDRVNTEAFFGQGTRLTVV.

This clone showed up just a few times. Compared with germline, one end of the junction differs, possibly owing to a read error. The same CDR3 also results from other DNA sequences found in this sample. V gene TRBV29-1 combines with J gene TRBJ1-1, with unresolved D. Germline V gene data show CDR1 as SQVTM and CDR2 as ANQGSEA. This CDR3 spans 10 amino acids. CDR3 sequence reads: CSAENTEAFF. In DNA form, the CDR3 reads TGCAGCGCTGAAAACACTGAAGCTTTCTTT. Based on the CDR3 plus reference TRBV29-1 and TRBJ1-1, the full variable domain is SAVISQKPSRDICQRGTSLTIQCQVDSQVTMMFWYRQQPGQSLTLIATANQGSEATYESGFVIDKFPISRPNLTFSTLTVSNMSPEDSSIYLCSAENTEAFFGQGTRLTVV.

The chain has TRBV27 and TRBJ2-5, with 7 bases that match TRBD1. V lost 1 base to trimming and J lost 3 bases; unmatched junction nucleotides: 2. The CDR3 is 14 residues long. CDR1 and CDR2 from the germline V gene are MNHEY and SMNVEV (reference sequence). The CDR3 reads CASSLFGTEETQYF. DNA for the CDR3: TGTGCCAGCAGTTTATTCGGGACAGAAGAGACCCAGTACTTC.

CDR3 region: CASRGHRDEKLFF. The CDR3 coding sequence is TGTGCCAGCAGAGGACACCGGGATGAAAAACTGTTTTTT. This chain connects TRBV7-9 to TRBJ1-4, with a tentative D call TRBD1 (5 bases). Germline values: CDR1 SEHNR, CDR2 FQNEAQ (reference sequence). Trimming took off 6 bases at V and 6 bases at J, with 11 bases between the two ends. The CDR3 is 13 amino acids.

The V call is TRBV30, the J call TRBJ2-7, with 7 positions matching TRBD1. Trimming removed 3 bases from V and 3 bases from J; junction bases left unmatched: 11. This CDR3 contains 15 residues. CDR1 is GTSNPN, CDR2 SVGIG, per germline (reference sequence). CDR3 bases: TGTGCCTGGAGATCGAAGGGGGCCGGGCTCTACGAGCAGTACTTC. This gives the protein CAWRSKGAGLYEQYF.

The V gene is TRBV23-1, the J gene TRBJ1-3; the D is unclear. TRBV23-1 is an ORF, and what it does is uncertain. The CDR3 totals 11 residues. V was trimmed by 4 bases and J by 7 bases, leaving 5 bases between them. The CDR3 bases are TGCGCCAGCAGTCTTATTAACACCATATATTTT. Its protein product is CASSLINTIYF.

This chain uses TRBV6-5 with TRBJ2-1; the D gene could be TRBD1 or TRBD2 (7 bases each). There are 14 residues in the CDR3. V lost 6 bases to trimming and J lost 7 bases, with 16 bases between them. CDR1 and CDR2 (germline): MNHEY, SVGAGI. This CDR3 is CASSRQGGRNEQFF. The CDR3 DNA reads TGTGCCAGCAGCAGACAGGGAGGGAGGAATGAGCAGTTCTTC.

This chain connects TRBV30 to TRBJ2-7, with 7 bases lining up with TRBD1. The V gene's germline CDR1 is GTSNPN and CDR2 SVGIG (reference sequence). The CDR3 length is 14 residues. Trimming took 2 bases from V and 5 from J; bases not matched to a gene: 9. CDR3 region: CAWSRGTARNEQYF. The CDR3 DNA reads TGTGCCTGGAGTAGGGGGACAGCCCGCAACGAGCAGTACTTC.

This clone was counted only a few times. The rearrangement joins TRBV4-3 to TRBJ2-7; D is tentatively TRBD1 or TRBD2 (5 bases each). The CDR3 loop spans 12 amino acids. Germline CDR1 LGHNA, CDR2 YSLEER. Trimming stripped 4 bases from V and 7 bases from J, with 11 bases between. Here the CDR3 reads CASSRGPGEQYF. The CDR3 DNA follows: TGCGCCAGCAGCCGGGGACCAGGAGAGCAGTACTTC.

This clone was observed a few times. The chain is built from TRBV18 and TRBJ2-3, with TRBD1 matching 10 bases. CDR1 is KGHSH and CDR2 is LQKENI in the germline V gene. This CDR3 region has 15 residues. V trimming: 0 bases; J trimming: 4 bases; junction bases outside the gene matches: 1. The CDR3 DNA reads TGTGCCAGCTCACCACCGGGACAGGGGTCAGATACGCAGTATTTT. Protein product: CASSPPGQGSDTQYF.

Concerning this clone itself: This CDR3 is also generated by other DNA sequences in the sample. The rearrangement links TRBV30 to TRBJ1-2, with TRBD1 matching 8 bases. From germline, CDR1 is GTSNPN and CDR2 SVGIG (reference sequence). This CDR3 comprises 12 residues. J was trimmed by 4 bases and V by 4 bases; bases with no gene match: 2. In DNA, the CDR3 is TGTGCCTGGATCGACAGGGGCTATGGCTACACCTTC. Protein sequence: CAWIDRGYGYTF.

The chain couples TRBV30 to TRBJ2-5; D not resolved. Trimming removed 0 bases at V and 5 bases at J, with 4 bases between. CDR3 length: 11 amino acids. The germline V gene has CDR1 GTSNPN and CDR2 SVGIG (reference sequence). CDR3 loop: CAWSVHETQYF. In DNA, the CDR3 is TGTGCCTGGAGTGTACATGAGACCCAGTACTTC.

This chain connects TRBV2 to TRBJ1-5; D gene uncertain. The V end was cut by 4 bases, the J end by 2 bases, with 12 bases between. Germline CDR1 SNHLY, CDR2 FYNNEI. The CDR3 runs to 15 residues. The CDR3 reads CASSGSGGGNQPQHF. CDR3 nucleotides: TGTGCCAGCAGTGGCAGCGGCGGAGGCAATCAGCCCCAGCATTTT.

The CDR3 sequence: CASSYSKGGLETQYF. Written as DNA, the CDR3 is TGTGCCAGCAGTTACTCGAAGGGGGGTCTAGAGACCCAGTACTTC. The gene calls are TRBV6-5 and TRBJ2-5; possibly TRBD1 or TRBD2 for D (6 bases each). The germline V and J ends were trimmed by 0 bases and 4 bases, with 12 bases remaining between them. This CDR3 spans 15 amino acids. Germline V gene data show CDR1 as MNHEY and CDR2 as SVGAGI.

This clone has just a few counts. The chain carries TRBV4-3 and TRBJ1-2, with a tentative D call TRBD1 (6 bases). CDR1 and CDR2 (germline): LGHNA, YSLEER. The CDR3 extends over 14 amino acids. The ends were cut back, 2 bases at V and 5 bases at J, with 12 bases in the middle. DNA of the CDR3: TGCGCCAGCAGCCAAAACGGCAGGGGATATGGCTACACCTTC. Translating it yields CASSQNGRGYGYTF.

This CDR3 is CAWSPTSGKAYNEQFF. The DNA of the CDR3 is TGTGCCTGGAGTCCCACTAGTGGGAAGGCCTACAATGAGCAGTTCTTC. V usage is TRBV30 and J usage is TRBJ2-1; weak D call: TRBD2 (5 bases). V shed 2 bases and J shed 2 bases, with 16 bases lying between them. The germline gives CDR1 GTSNPN, CDR2 SVGIG (reference sequence). The CDR3 is 16 residues long.

The chain recombines TRBV29-1 with TRBJ1-4; 7 positions agree with TRBD1. The J segment lost 0 bases and the V segment lost 7 bases, leaving 8 bases of the junction unmatched. The germline gives CDR1 SQVTM, CDR2 ANQGSEA. This CDR3 region has 15 residues. As DNA, the CDR3 is TGCAGCGCCCGGGACAGCATTGCAACTAATGAAAAACTGTTTTTT. It codes for CSARDSIATNEKLFF.